These 18 T cell receptor beta chains share one sample of origin, sequenced in a study of blood T cell repertoires in COVID-19. Method: immunoSEQ multiplex PCR; TCRdb's copy keeps in-frame clones and lacks some. The profile covers approximately 28,000 clones, with 85% to 95% appearing a single time and 0.65% to 0.85% taken by the ten largest. The specimen sequenced was peripheral blood. Every receptor here comes from a woman in her 70s with COVID-19, enrolled during active disease.

The chain uses TRBV7-2 and TRBJ1-1; D is uncertain. Germline V lookup: CDR1 SGHTA, CDR2 FQGNSA. The CDR3 sequence is 17 residues long. V lost 2 bases and J 0 bases, leaving 16 bases between the germline ends. The CDR3 region is CASSLFIAGSLNTEAFF. CDR3 nucleotides: TGTGCCAGCAGCTTATTTATTGCGGGTTCATTGAACACTGAAGCTTTCTTT.

The chain links TRBV19 to TRBJ1-5, with D possibly matching TRBD1 (6 bases). The CDR3 has 15 amino acids. V shed 0 bases and J shed 3 bases, with 9 bases lying between them. Germline CDR1 and CDR2: LNHDA and SQIVND (reference sequence). CDR3 DNA: TGTGCCAGTAGTATAGAGGACAGATACAATCAGCCCCAGCATTTT. Protein sequence: CASSIEDRYNQPQHF.

The chain recombines TRBV29-1 with TRBJ2-1; the match to TRBD2 covers 7 bases. The CDR3 runs to 15 residues. Germline CDR1 SQVTM, CDR2 ANQGSEA. J was trimmed by 9 bases and V by 1 base; bases with no gene match: 12. CDR3 nucleotides: TGCAGCGTTGAAGTGGGGTCTAGCGGCGGTAGTGAGCAGTTCTTC. Translating it yields CSVEVGSSGGSEQFF.

This clone was seen only once. V usage is TRBV30 and J usage is TRBJ2-5, with a possible D match to TRBD2 (6 bases). Trimming removed 4 bases from V and 4 bases from J, with 10 bases in between. Germline loops: CDR1 GTSNPN, CDR2 SVGIG (reference sequence). The CDR3 covers 12 residues. Here the CDR3 DNA reads TGTGCCTGGACGGAGGGAGGAGAGACCCAGTACTTC. Its protein is CAWTEGGETQYF.

The V gene is TRBV19, the J gene TRBJ2-1; the D gene is possibly TRBD1 (5 bases). V lost 5 bases, J lost 0 bases, and 14 bases lay in between. The germline CDR1 and CDR2 sequences are LNHDA and SQIVND (reference sequence). The CDR3 totals 16 residues. CDR3 in DNA: TGTGCCAGTAGTGACAGATCGTTGAGCTCCTACAATGAGCAGTTCTTC. Its protein product is CASSDRSLSSYNEQFF.

The sample holds a few counts of this clone. The chain combines TRBV2 with TRBJ2-3; D is unresolved. The CDR3 covers 15 residues. CDR1 is SNHLY and CDR2 is FYNNEI in the germline V gene. The germline V and J ends were trimmed by 3 bases and 1 base, with 11 bases remaining between them. The CDR3: CASSEAGMGTDTQYF. Here the CDR3 DNA reads TGTGCCAGCAGTGAGGCAGGTATGGGCACAGATACGCAGTATTTT.

This chain connects TRBV21-1 to TRBJ2-7; the DNA was not used to check the table's D call, TRBD1. TRBV21-1 is deemed a pseudogene. The length of the CDR3 is 19 residues. The CDR3 sequence: CASSKGDQRESRDNDKQYF. CDR3 nucleotide sequence: TGTGCCAGCAGCAAAGGGGACCAACGTGAAAGCCGGGACAATGATAAGCAGTACTTC.

The chain employs TRBV19 and TRBJ1-5, with TRBD1 identical over 9 bases. The CDR3 extends over 14 amino acids. From germline, CDR1 is LNHDA and CDR2 SQIVND (reference sequence). The V segment lost 3 bases and the J segment 6 bases; nucleotides outside the gene matches: 3. The CDR3 DNA reads TGTGCCAGTAGTATCACAGGGGGCCTTCAGCCCCAGCATTTT. It specifies CASSITGGLQPQHF.

This clone was seen a few times. This chain joins TRBV5-1 and TRBJ2-7, with 7 bases aligning to TRBD2. CDR3 length: 14 residues. Looked up from germline, CDR1 is SGHRS and CDR2 is YFSETQ. The V gene end was trimmed by 6 bases and the J gene end by 1 base; junction bases not matched to a gene: 7. CDR3 sequence: CASKPLAASYEQYF. The CDR3 bases are TGCGCCAGCAAACCTCTAGCGGCGTCCTACGAGCAGTACTTC.

The rearrangement joins TRBV4-1 to TRBJ2-7; 11 bases are shared with TRBD1. Germline values: CDR1 MGHRA, CDR2 YSYEKL. Losses at the gene ends were 3 bases for V and 5 bases for J; bases not matched to a gene: 12. The CDR3 loop spans 17 amino acids. The CDR3 nucleotides are TGCGCCAGCAGCCAGCTAAGGGGACAGGGGGAATATAACGAGCAGTACTTC. This codes for CASSQLRGQGEYNEQYF.

This clone was seen just once. The chain is built from TRBV3-1 (or the pseudogene TRBV3-2) and TRBJ2-7; perhaps TRBD2 as D (6 bases). From germline, CDR1 is LGHDT and CDR2 YNNKEL (reference sequence). This CDR3 comprises 15 residues. Trimming removed 3 bases from V and 1 base from J, with 13 bases in between. The CDR3 loop is CASSQPGTGSYEQYF. CDR3 sequence (DNA): TGTGCCAGCAGCCAGCCCGGGACTGGATCCTACGAGCAGTACTTC.

The V call is TRBV6-2 or TRBV6-3, the J call TRBJ2-5; D remains unclear. This CDR3 spans 14 amino acids. Germline V gives CDR1 MNHEY, CDR2 SVGEGT. The V and J ends lost 0 bases and 6 bases respectively, with 11 bases between them. CDR3 nucleotide sequence: TGTGCCAGCAGTTACTCGATTTCTCCTAAGACCCAGTACTTC. It yields the protein CASSYSISPKTQYF.

V is TRBV30 and J is TRBJ1-2; the D gene is possibly TRBD1 (5 bases). CDR1 is GTSNPN and CDR2 is SVGIG in the germline V gene (reference sequence). The CDR3 spans 12 residues. Between the trimmed V and J ends, which lost 3 bases and 2 bases, there was a span of 7 bases. CDR3 coding DNA: TGTGCCTGGAGGGGGCAGAACTATGGCTACACCTTC. Translation: CAWRGQNYGYTF. Based on the CDR3 plus reference TRBV30 and TRBJ1-2, the full variable domain is SQTIHQWPATLVQPVGSPLSLECTVEGTSNPNLYWYRQAAGRGLQLLFYSVGIGQISSEVPQNLSASRPQDRQFILSSKKLLLSDSGFYLCAWRGQNYGYTFGSGTRLTVV.

V usage is TRBV6-2 or TRBV6-3 and J usage is TRBJ1-2; tentatively, D is TRBD1 (6 bases). This CDR3 is built from 13 residues. V shed 6 bases and J shed 8 bases, with 16 bases lying between them. The V gene's germline CDR1 is MNHEY and CDR2 SVGEGT. This chain's CDR3 is CASSAGASGGYTF. CDR3 DNA sequence: TGTGCCAGCAGCGCAGGGGCCTCCGGGGGCTACACCTTC.

The chain is built from TRBV28 and TRBJ2-7; 7 nucleotides agree with TRBD1. Germline V gene data show CDR1 as MDHEN and CDR2 as SYDVKM. This CDR3 spans 12 amino acids. V gave up 6 bases and J gave up 6 bases; unmatched junction bases: 5. The CDR3 sequence is CASSPGQREQYF. The CDR3 DNA sequence: TGTGCCAGCAGCCCGGGACAGCGCGAGCAGTACTTC.

This chain connects TRBV7-9 to TRBJ2-1; D perhaps matches TRBD1 (6 bases). Germline CDR1 SEHNR, CDR2 FQNEAQ (reference sequence). V was trimmed by 1 base and J by 10 bases, leaving 14 bases between them. This CDR3 comprises 14 residues. The DNA of the CDR3 is TGTGCCAGCAGCTTAGTCCCAGGGACAAAGGAGCAGTTCTTC. This sequence encodes CASSLVPGTKEQFF. Together with reference TRBV7-9 and TRBJ2-1, the CDR3 gives the full variable domain: DTGVSQNPRHKITKRGQNVTFRCDPISEHNRLYWYRQTLGQGPEFLTYFQNEAQLEKSRLLSDRFSAERPKGSFSTLEIQRTEQGDSAMYLCASSLVPGTKEQFFGPGTRLTVL.

The chain combines TRBV5-3 with TRBJ2-7; perhaps TRBD2 as D (7 bases). Being an ORF, TRBV5-3 has a function that is uncertain. CDR3 length: 16 residues. Trimming removed 3 bases at V and 3 bases at J, with 19 bases between. CDR3 loop: CARSWGGDRRVYEQYF. The CDR3 nucleotides are TGTGCCAGAAGCTGGGGGGGAGACAGGAGGGTCTACGAGCAGTACTTC.

The CDR3 loop reads CASRVGGEQPQHF. CDR3 bases: TGTGCCAGCAGGGTAGGGGGGGAGCAGCCCCAGCATTTT. This chain uses TRBV2 with TRBJ1-5; maybe TRBD1 (6 bases). Looked up from germline, CDR1 is SNHLY and CDR2 is FYNNEI. This CDR3 has 13 amino acids. V was pared by 6 bases and J by 7 bases, with 13 bases between.